This T cell receptor (beta chain) was observed in a study of cytomegalovirus exposure and HLA in healthy donors. This clone was counted between two and nine times. Its specificity is not known. The study ran its PCR with 60 Vbeta and 13 Jbeta primers. Clones were sequenced by immunoSEQ multiplex PCR, and TCRdb holds only the in-frame ones, with some missing. The table shows 95,000 to 150,000 clones, with more than 15% occurring only once. Broader study findings: A few CMV-associated chains were confirmed in vitro to be specific for CMV antigens. In a later analysis, common viral pathogens appeared linked to several of the most significant clusters.

This CDR3 has 14 amino acids. Germline V gene sequence: CDR1 MNHNY, CDR2 SVGAGI (reference sequence). V was trimmed by 4 bases and J by 0 bases, leaving 7 bases between them. Sample: PBMCs. The gene calls are TRBV6-6 and TRBJ2-1; possibly TRBD2 for D (5 bases). This TCR was sampled from a female donor in good health and CMV-seropositive. CDR3: CASSSDFSYNEQFF. CDR3 in DNA: TGTGCCAGCAGTTCGGACTTCTCCTACAATGAGCAGTTCTTC.